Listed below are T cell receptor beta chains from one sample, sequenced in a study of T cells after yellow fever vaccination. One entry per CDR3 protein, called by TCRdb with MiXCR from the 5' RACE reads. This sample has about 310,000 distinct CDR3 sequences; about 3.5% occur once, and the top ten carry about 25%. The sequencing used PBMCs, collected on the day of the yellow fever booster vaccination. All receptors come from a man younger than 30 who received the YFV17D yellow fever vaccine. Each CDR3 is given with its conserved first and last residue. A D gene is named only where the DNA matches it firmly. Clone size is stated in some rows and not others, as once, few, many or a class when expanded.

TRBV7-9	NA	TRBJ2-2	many	CASSLSVTTGELFF	TGTGCCAGCAGCCTCTCAGTCACGACCGGGGAGCTGTTTTTT
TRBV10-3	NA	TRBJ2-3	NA	CAALGSTDTQYF	TGTGCCGCCTTAGGTAGCACAGATACGCAGTATTTT
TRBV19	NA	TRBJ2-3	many	CASSTRTTHTDTQYF	TGTGCCAGTAGTACGCGGACTACTCACACAGATACGCAGTATTTT
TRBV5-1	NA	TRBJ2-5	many	CASSLRGPQETQYF	TGCGCCAGCAGCTTGCGAGGTCCCCAAGAGACCCAGTACTTC
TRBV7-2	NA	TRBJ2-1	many	CASRMGWDEQFF	TGTGCCAGCAGAATGGGTTGGGATGAGCAGTTCTTC
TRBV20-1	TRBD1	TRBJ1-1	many	CSNNPGGWNTEAFF	TGCAGTAACAACCCAGGGGGATGGAACACTGAAGCTTTCTTT
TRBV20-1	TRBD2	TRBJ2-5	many	CSAGLAGGRKTQYF	TGCAGTGCTGGACTAGCGGGGGGCCGAAAGACCCAGTACTTC
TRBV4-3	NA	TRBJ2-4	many	CASSQPQKLAKNIQYF	TGCGCCAGCAGCCAACCGCAGAAGCTAGCCAAAAACATTCAGTACTTC
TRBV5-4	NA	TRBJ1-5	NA	CAKKGANQPQHF	TGTGCTAAGAAAGGGGCCAATCAGCCCCAGCATTTT
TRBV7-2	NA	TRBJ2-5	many	CASSSWAHYPETQYF	TGTGCCAGCAGCTCGTGGGCGCACTACCCAGAGACCCAGTACTTC
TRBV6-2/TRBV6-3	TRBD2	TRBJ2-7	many	CASTFSGGASYEQYF	TGTGCCAGCACCTTCAGCGGGGGGGCCTCCTACGAGCAGTACTTC
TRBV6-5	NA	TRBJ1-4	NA	CASSYHGTAATNEKLFF	TGTGCCAGCAGTTACCATGGGACGGCTGCAACTAATGAAAAACTGTTTTTT
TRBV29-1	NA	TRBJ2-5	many	CSVEAPGVGETQYF	TGCAGCGTTGAAGCCCCAGGGGTTGGGGAGACCCAGTACTTC
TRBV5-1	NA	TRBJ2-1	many	CASSPRAPNEQFF	TGCGCCAGCAGCCCCCGGGCGCCTAATGAGCAGTTCTTC
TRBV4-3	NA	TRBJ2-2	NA	CASSQEEGAPGELFF	TGCGCCAGCAGCCAAGAGGAGGGGGCTCCCGGGGAGCTGTTTTTT
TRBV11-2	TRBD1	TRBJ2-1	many	CASSARDRSSYNEQFF	TGTGCCAGCAGCGCCCGGGACAGAAGCTCCTACAATGAGCAGTTCTTC